A single sample is the source of the 14 T cell receptor beta chains below, sequenced in a study of OX40 agonist ivuxolimab in advanced cancers. Data came from immunoSEQ multiplex PCR; TCRdb stores just in-frame clones and leaves some out. The sample consists of 70,000 to 100,000 clones, around 84% of them appearing once. The sequencing used CD4+ or CD8+ T cells sorted from blood, collected in a trial of the OX40 agonist ivuxolimab. These receptors originate from an adult with an advanced solid tumor such as melanoma, head and neck, liver or kidney cancer.

The chain couples TRBV28 to TRBJ1-2; 7 bases align to TRBD1. Germline V lookup: CDR1 MDHEN, CDR2 SYDVKM. V shed 5 bases and J 2 bases; nucleotides not matched to a gene: 11. The CDR3 contains 16 residues. The DNA for the CDR3 is TGTGCCAGCAGTCCGACAGGGAATAGGGCCAACTATGGCTACACCTTC. Protein: CASSPTGNRANYGYTF.

This clone occurred once. The chain joins TRBV6-1 to TRBJ1-2; D may be TRBD1 (5 bases). This CDR3 comprises 15 residues. Trimming removed 7 bases at V and 0 bases at J, with 15 bases between. The germline V gene encodes CDR1 MNHNS and CDR2 SASEGT. CDR3: CASNEGRGPNYGYTF. DNA of the CDR3: TGTGCCAGCAACGAAGGAAGGGGCCCTAACTATGGCTACACCTTC.

The gene calls are TRBV18 and TRBJ2-7; 7 nucleotides line up with TRBD2. Germline CDR1 and CDR2: KGHSH and LQKENI. The CDR3 contains 14 residues. The V gene end was trimmed by 3 bases and the J gene end by 2 bases; junction bases not matched to a gene: 4. The DNA for the CDR3 is TGTGCCAGCTCACCGGGGGGGTATCCCTACGAGCAGTACTTC. Translating gives CASSPGGYPYEQYF. Using reference TRBV18 and TRBJ2-7 for the parts outside the CDR3, the full variable domain is NAGVMQNPRHLVRRRGQEARLRCSPMKGHSHVYWYRQLPEEGLKFMVYLQKENIIDESGMPKERFSAEFPKEGPSILRIQQVVRGDSAAYFCASSPGGYPYEQYFGPGTRLTVT.

This rearrangement joins TRBV2 to TRBJ2-1, with D tentatively TRBD2 (5 bases). The germline CDR1 and CDR2 sequences are SNHLY and FYNNEI. Trimming removed 6 bases from V and 2 bases from J, with 14 bases in between. This CDR3 has 15 residues. The CDR3 loop reads CASRALPGTYNEQFF. CDR3 DNA: TGTGCCAGCAGGGCACTTCCCGGGACCTACAATGAGCAGTTCTTC.

The V gene is TRBV5-1, the J gene TRBJ1-2; the match to TRBD1 covers 9 bases. V lost 7 bases and J lost 5; bases outside the gene matches: 6. This CDR3 is 13 amino acids long. In germline, CDR1 is SGHRS, CDR2 YFSETQ. CDR3 sequence: CASSDRGKYGYTF. The CDR3 DNA follows: TGCGCCAGCTCGGACAGGGGCAAGTATGGCTACACCTTC.

The chain employs TRBV29-1 and TRBJ2-7; D perhaps matches TRBD2 (5 bases). Germline V gene data show CDR1 as SQVTM and CDR2 as ANQGSEA. V lost 6 bases, J lost 4 bases, and 19 bases lay in between. There are 14 residues in the CDR3. The CDR3: CSVAFTRVGYEQYF. The DNA for the CDR3 is TGCAGCGTCGCTTTTACTAGAGTGGGATACGAGCAGTACTTC.

The J gene is TRBJ2-2, the V gene TRBV11-2; 7 bases line up with TRBD1. The CDR3 covers 11 residues. The junction had 4 bases not matched to a gene; V was cut back by 11 bases and J by 7 bases. Germline V gives CDR1 SGHAT, CDR2 FQNNGV. CDR3 nucleotide sequence: TGTGCCGGACAGGATAACGGGGAGCTGTTTTTT. The encoded protein is CAGQDNGELFF.

The chain couples TRBV5-4 to TRBJ1-2; D is perhaps TRBD1 (5 bases). V was clipped by 3 bases and J by 8 bases, with 14 bases between them. CDR1 SGHNT and CDR2 YYREEE come from the germline V gene (reference sequence). CDR3 length equals 13 residues. This CDR3 is CASSYPAQVGYTF. The DNA for the CDR3 is TGTGCCAGCAGCTACCCCGCACAGGTCGGCTACACCTTC.

This rearrangement joins TRBV6-5 to TRBJ1-5; 8 bases align to TRBD1. This CDR3 is 16 amino acids long. Germline lookup yields CDR1 MNHEY and CDR2 SVGAGI. The J segment lost 3 bases and the V segment lost 0 bases, leaving 4 bases of the junction unmatched. This CDR3 is CASSYSKDRDNQPQHF. In DNA form, the CDR3 reads TGTGCCAGCAGTTACTCGAAGGACAGGGACAATCAGCCCCAGCATTTT.

The rearrangement joins TRBV6-1 to TRBJ2-2; 9 positions match TRBD1. The CDR3 consists of 14 residues. Trimming at V came to 7 bases and at J to 4 bases, leaving 4 bases not matched to a gene. Per germline, CDR1 MNHNS and CDR2 SASEGT. The CDR3 DNA reads as TGTGCCAGCAACAGACAGGGGGGCACCGGGGAGCTGTTTTTT. Its translation is CASNRQGGTGELFF.

The chain joins TRBV19 to TRBJ2-5, with 10 bases matching TRBD1. V shed 6 bases, J shed 4 bases, and the junction held 5 bases outside the gene matches. Germline CDR1 and CDR2: LNHDA and SQIVND (reference sequence). This CDR3 is 14 amino acids long. Here the CDR3 reads CASRDRGGLETQYF. CDR3 nucleotide sequence: TGTGCCAGTAGGGACAGGGGGGGATTAGAGACCCAGTACTTC.

The chain employs TRBV5-6 and TRBJ2-1; 13 bases align to TRBD2. The CDR3 extends over 17 amino acids. After removal of 0 bases from V and 0 bases from J, the junction contained 0 bases not matched to a gene. Germline V CDR1 and CDR2: SGHDT, YYEEEE. The chain's CDR3 is CASSLGLAGGSYNEQFF. CDR3 nucleotides: TGTGCCAGCAGCTTGGGACTAGCGGGAGGCTCCTACAATGAGCAGTTCTTC.

The chain joins TRBV5-1 to TRBJ1-4, with no clear D. Trimming took 0 bases from V and 8 from J, leaving 11 bases between them. From germline, CDR1 is SGHRS and CDR2 YFSETQ. The CDR3 runs to 14 residues. CDR3 nucleotide sequence: TGCGCCAGCAGCTTGGGTGGCGGTGGGGAAAAACTGTTTTTT. Amino acids: CASSLGGGGEKLFF. Combining the CDR3 with reference TRBV5-1 and TRBJ1-4 gives the whole variable domain KAGVTQTPRYLIKTRGQQVTLSCSPISGHRSVSWYQQTPGQGLQFLFEYFSETQRNKGNFPGRFSGRQFSNSRSEMNVSTLELGDSALYLCASSLGGGGEKLFFGSGTQLSVL.

V usage is TRBV6-5 and J usage is TRBJ2-3, with TRBD1 matching 10 bases. In germline, CDR1 is MNHEY, CDR2 SVGAGI. This CDR3 is built from 14 residues. The trim removed 6 bases at V and 6 bases at J, leaving 6 bases unmatched. DNA for the CDR3: TGTGCCAGCAGAATCGGACAGGGGGTTGATACGCAGTATTTT. Residues: CASRIGQGVDTQYF.